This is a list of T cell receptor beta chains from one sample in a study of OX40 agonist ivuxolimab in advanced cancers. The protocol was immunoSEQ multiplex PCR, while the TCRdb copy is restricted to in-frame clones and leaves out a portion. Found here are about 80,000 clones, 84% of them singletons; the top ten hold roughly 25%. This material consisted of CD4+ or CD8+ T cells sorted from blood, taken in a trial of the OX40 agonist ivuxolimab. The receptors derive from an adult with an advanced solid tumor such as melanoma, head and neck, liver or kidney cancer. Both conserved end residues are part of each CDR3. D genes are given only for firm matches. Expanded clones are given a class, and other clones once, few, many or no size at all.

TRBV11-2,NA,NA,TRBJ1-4,TGTGCCAGCAGCTTAGGGCAGGGTGGGTCAACTAATGAAAAACTGTTTTTT,CASSLGQGGSTNEKLFF
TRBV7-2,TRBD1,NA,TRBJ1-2,TGTGCCAGCAGTCGACAGGGGGGCTATGGCTACACCTTC,CASSRQGGYGYTF
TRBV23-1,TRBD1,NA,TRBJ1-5,TGCGCCATCCCACCCGACCGCCCCGACAGGGGGCTTCAGCCCCAGCATTTT,CAIPPDRPDRGLQPQHF
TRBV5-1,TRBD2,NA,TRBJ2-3,TGCGCCAGCAGCTTGAGTCTAGCGGGGTTCACAGATACGCAGTATTTT,CASSLSLAGFTDTQYF
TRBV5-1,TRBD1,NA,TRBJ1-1,TGCGCCAGCAGCTTGATTACAGGGGGTGCCACTGAAGCTTTCTTT,CASSLITGGATEAFF
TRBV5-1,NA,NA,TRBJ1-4,TGCGCCAGCAGCCTTACACCAACTAATGAAAAACTGTTTTTT,CASSLTPTNEKLFF
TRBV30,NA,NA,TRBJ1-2,TGTGCCTGGAGTATAGGTGGAGATGGCTACACCTTC,CAWSIGGDGYTF
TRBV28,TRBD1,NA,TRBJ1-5,TGTGCCAGCAGTCAAGACAGGGATCAGCCCCAGCATTTT,CASSQDRDQPQHF
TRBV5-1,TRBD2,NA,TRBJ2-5,TGCGCCAGCAGCTTGGGGGCACCGGGGGGAGAGACCCAGTACTTC,CASSLGAPGGETQYF
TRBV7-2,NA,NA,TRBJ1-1,TGTGCCAGCAGCCTAGTGGGGAAAAATGCTTTCTTT,CASSLVGKNAFF
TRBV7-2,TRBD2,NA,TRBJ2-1,TGTGCCAGCAGCTTAGCGAGTCGCGGGAGGCTATCCTACAATGAGCAGTTCTTC,CASSLASRGRLSYNEQFF
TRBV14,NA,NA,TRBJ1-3,TGTGCCAGCAGCCAAGATTGGCCCGGGGTCTCTGGAAACACCATATATTTT,CASSQDWPGVSGNTIYF
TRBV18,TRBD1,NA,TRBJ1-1,TGTGCCAGCTCACCCCGACAGGGTCTAGACACTGAAGCTTTCTTT,CASSPRQGLDTEAFF
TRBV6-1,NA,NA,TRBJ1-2,TGTGCCAGCAGTGTGATTATCGGCAGTCCCTATGGCTACACCTTC,CASSVIIGSPYGYTF
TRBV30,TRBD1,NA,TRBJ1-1,TGTGCCTGCATAAGACAGGGTAGGACTGAAGCTTTCTTT,CACIRQGRTEAFF
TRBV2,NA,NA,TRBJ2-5,TGTGCCAGCAGTGCCAGGAGGGATGAGACCCAGTACTTC,CASSARRDETQYF
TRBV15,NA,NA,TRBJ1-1,TGTGCCACCAGCAGAGATGGACGGGTGAACACTGAAGCTTTCTTT,CATSRDGRVNTEAFF
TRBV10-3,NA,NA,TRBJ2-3,TGTGCCATCAGTGAGTCTGCGGATACGCAGTATTTT,CAISESADTQYF
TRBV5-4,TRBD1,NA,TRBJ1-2,TGTGCCAGCAGCCCGACCGTACAGGGGCCCCTTTTTGGCTACACCTTC,CASSPTVQGPLFGYTF
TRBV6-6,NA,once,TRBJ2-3,TGTGCCAGCAGTTACCCCGGTCGATCAGATACGCAGTATTTT,CASSYPGRSDTQYF
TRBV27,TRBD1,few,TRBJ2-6,TGTGCCAGCAGTTTACAGGGGGCCACTGGGGCCAACGTCCTGACTTTC,CASSLQGATGANVLTF
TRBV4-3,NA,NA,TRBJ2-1,TGCGCCAGCAGCCAAGATTATAATGGAGGGGGCCGCCGCAATGAGCAGTTCTTC,CASSQDYNGGGRRNEQFF
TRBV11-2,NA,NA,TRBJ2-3,TGTGCCAGCAGGGTAGCGGGCACAGATACGCAGTATTTT,CASRVAGTDTQYF
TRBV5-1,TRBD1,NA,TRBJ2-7,TGCGCCAGCAGCCCTACCGGACAGGGACTCGAGCAGTACTTC,CASSPTGQGLEQYF
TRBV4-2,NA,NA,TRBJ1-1,TGTGCCAGCAGCCAAGACCACAGGGCATTGAATGAAGCTTTCTTT,CASSQDHRALNEAFF
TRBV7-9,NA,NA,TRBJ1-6,TGTGCCAGCAGCTTCGGACAGAATAATTCACCCCTCCACTTT,CASSFGQNNSPLHF
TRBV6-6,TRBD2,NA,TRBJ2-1,TGTGCCAGCAGCAGGACTAGCGGTAACAATGAGCAGTTCTTC,CASSRTSGNNEQFF
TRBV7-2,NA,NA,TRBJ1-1,TGTGCCAGCAACCTCCGGACAGCCACTGAAGCTTTCTTT,CASNLRTATEAFF
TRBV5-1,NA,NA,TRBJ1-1,TGCGCCAGCAGCACCGGGACTCTTCCTGGGAACACTGAAGCTTTCTTT,CASSTGTLPGNTEAFF
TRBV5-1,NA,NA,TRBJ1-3,TGCGCCAGCAGCTTCCGGCCAGGAAACACCATATATTTT,CASSFRPGNTIYF
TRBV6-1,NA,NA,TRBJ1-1,TGTGCCAGCAGTGAACAGCAGTTGAACACTGAAGCTTTCTTT,CASSEQQLNTEAFF
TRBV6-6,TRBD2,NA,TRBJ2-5,TGTGCCAGCAGCGGACTAGCGGGGGGGAGAGAGACCCAGTACTTC,CASSGLAGGRETQYF
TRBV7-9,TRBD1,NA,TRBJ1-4,TGTGCCAGCAGCATACCGGGACAGGTCAATGAAAAACTGTTTTTT,CASSIPGQVNEKLFF
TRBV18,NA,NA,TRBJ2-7,TGTGCCAGCTCACCAGGCCTAGCCTCTACATACGAGCAGTACTTC,CASSPGLASTYEQYF
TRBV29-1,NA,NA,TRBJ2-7,TGCAGCGTTGCGGGTACCGACGAGCAGTACTTC,CSVAGTDEQYF
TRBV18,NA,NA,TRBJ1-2,TGTGCCAGCTCACCCGAGGAAGACGCTAACTATGGCTACACCTTC,CASSPEEDANYGYTF
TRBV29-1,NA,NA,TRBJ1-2,TGCAGCGTTGAAGATAGGGGGGGGTATGGCTACACCTTC,CSVEDRGGYGYTF
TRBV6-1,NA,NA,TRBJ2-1,TGTGCCAGCACCGGGGGGCGGGAGTACAATGAGCAGTTCTTC,CASTGGREYNEQFF
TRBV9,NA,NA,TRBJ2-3,TGTGCCAGCAGCGTAGGTTGGGTGGGCACAGATACGCAGTATTTT,CASSVGWVGTDTQYF
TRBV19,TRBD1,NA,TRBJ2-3,TGTGCCAGTAGAAACCCCCGGGACAGGGGAACAGATACGCAGTATTTT,CASRNPRDRGTDTQYF
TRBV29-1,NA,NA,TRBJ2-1,TGCAGCGTTGGACTAGAAAAAGATGAGCAGTTCTTC,CSVGLEKDEQFF
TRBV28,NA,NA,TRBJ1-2,TGTGCCAGCAGTTTCGGGGGCGGGCGTGGCTACACCTTC,CASSFGGGRGYTF
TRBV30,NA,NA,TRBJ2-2,TGTGCCCGTGGGCAGGGGGGGAACGGGGAGCTGTTTTTT,CARGQGGNGELFF
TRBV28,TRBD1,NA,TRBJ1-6,TGTGCCAGCAGTTTTCCCAGGCCCGGGACAGGGAATTTAAATTCACCCCTCCACTTT,CASSFPRPGTGNLNSPLHF
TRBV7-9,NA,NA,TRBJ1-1,TGTGCCAGCAGCTTAGGGCCGGGCAACACTGAAGCTTTCTTT,CASSLGPGNTEAFF
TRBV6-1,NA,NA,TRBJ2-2,TGTGCCAGCAGTGTGAACACCGGGGAGCTGTTTTTT,CASSVNTGELFF
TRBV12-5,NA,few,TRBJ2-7,TGTGCTAGTGGTTTGGTAATATACGAGCAGTACTTC,CASGLVIYEQYF
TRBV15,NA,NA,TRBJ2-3,TGTGCCACCAGCGGTGGACCCCGTCCACCAGATACGCAGTATTTT,CATSGGPRPPDTQYF
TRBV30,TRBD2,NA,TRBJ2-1,TGTGCCTGGAGTGTACGGAGCGGGGGGGCTAGTGAGCAGTTCTTC,CAWSVRSGGASEQFF
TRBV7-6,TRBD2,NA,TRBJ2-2,TGTGCCAGCAGCCCAAAGACTAGCGGCAACACCGGGGAGCTGTTTTTT,CASSPKTSGNTGELFF
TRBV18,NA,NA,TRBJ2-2,TGTGCCAGCCGACGGGGGGCCACGAACACCGGGGAGCTGTTTTTT,CASRRGATNTGELFF
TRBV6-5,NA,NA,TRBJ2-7,TGTGCCAGCAGTCCCCTGGGGGAAAGCTCCTACGAGCAGTACTTC,CASSPLGESSYEQYF
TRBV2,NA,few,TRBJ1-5,TGTGCCAGCAGGGAGGGAAGGGAACAGCCCCAGCATTTT,CASREGREQPQHF
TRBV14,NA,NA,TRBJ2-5,TGTGCCAGCAGCCAAATTGGGCTTGTGACCCAGTACTTC,CASSQIGLVTQYF